The rows below give T cell receptor beta chains drawn from one sample of a study of glioma-infiltrating T cells after dendritic cell vaccination. The repertoire was sequenced with immunoSEQ multiplex PCR; TCRdb's copy has only in-frame clones and lacks some. The sample yields roughly 85,000 clones, around 85% seen once. This sample comprised blood, obtained after dendritic cell vaccination. The receptors shown here come from a human donor with glioblastoma. The CDR3 runs from the conserved cysteine through the conserved F or W. A D gene is named only where the DNA matches it firmly. Clone size, where shown, is once, few, many, or a class for clones that have expanded.

NA	TRBJ2-7	TRBV28	TRBD1	CASSSRTGAYYEQYF	TGTGCCAGCAGTTCCCGGACAGGGGCCTACTACGAGCAGTACTTC
NA	TRBJ2-1	TRBV18	NA	CASSPGGASYNEQFF	TGTGCCAGCTCACCAGGCGGGGCCTCCTACAATGAGCAGTTCTTC
NA	TRBJ2-2	TRBV19	NA	CASSIDGSLPGELFF	TGTGCCAGTAGTATCGACGGGAGCCTTCCCGGGGAGCTGTTTTTT
many	TRBJ1-1	TRBV6-6	TRBD1	CASTFSGTGGFTEAFF	TGTGCCAGCACCTTTAGCGGGACAGGGGGCTTCACTGAAGCTTTCTTT
once	TRBJ2-7	TRBV11-2	TRBD2	CASSLRTSGAYEQYF	TGTGCCAGCAGCTTAAGGACTAGCGGAGCATACGAGCAGTACTTC
NA	TRBJ2-6	TRBV19	TRBD2	CASTLGRGGTGANVLTF	TGTGCCAGTACCCTAGGGCGGGGAGGGACTGGGGCCAACGTCCTGACTTTC
NA	TRBJ2-5	TRBV19	NA	CASSIAGSQETQYF	TGTGCCAGTAGTATCGCGGGCAGTCAAGAGACCCAGTACTTC
NA	TRBJ1-2	TRBV28	NA	CASSLGGASSYTF	TGTGCCAGCAGTTTAGGAGGCGCGTCAAGCTACACCTTC
NA	TRBJ2-2	TRBV28	NA	CASTGTPNTGELFF	TGTGCCAGCACCGGGACACCTAACACCGGGGAGCTGTTTTTT
NA	TRBJ2-5	TRBV14	TRBD1	CASSQGTGEKGLQETQYF	TGTGCCAGCAGCCAGGGGACAGGGGAGAAGGGCCTGCAAGAGACCCAGTACTTC
NA	TRBJ2-3	TRBV14	TRBD2	CASRPLAGPSTDTQYF	TGTGCCAGCAGACCTCTAGCGGGGCCTAGCACAGATACGCAGTATTTT
NA	TRBJ2-3	TRBV5-1	TRBD1	CASSSGLTGVSTDTQYF	TGCGCCAGCAGCTCCGGCCTCACAGGGGTTAGCACAGATACGCAGTATTTT
NA	TRBJ2-7	TRBV19	NA	CASSHYDSTYEQYF	TGTGCCAGTAGTCACTACGACAGCACTTACGAGCAGTACTTC
NA	TRBJ2-5	TRBV18	TRBD2	CASSPPGGYQETQYF	TGTGCCAGCTCACCACCGGGGGGGTACCAAGAGACCCAGTACTTC
NA	TRBJ1-1	TRBV5-1	TRBD1	CASSVTGDGTEAFF	TGCGCCAGCAGCGTGACAGGGGATGGCACTGAAGCTTTCTTT
NA	TRBJ1-6	TRBV6-4	NA	CASREEGNSPLHF	TGTGCCAGCAGGGAAGAGGGTAATTCACCCCTCCACTTT
NA	TRBJ1-6	TRBV6-5	NA	CASSGVSGASPLHF	TGTGCCAGCAGCGGGGTATCAGGAGCTTCACCCCTCCACTTT
NA	TRBJ1-5	TRBV27	NA	CASSPTTGNGNQPQHF	TGTGCCAGCAGTCCAACGACAGGTAATGGCAATCAGCCCCAGCATTTT
NA	TRBJ2-4	TRBV7-8	NA	CASGLLGGWNIQYF	TGTGCCAGCGGGCTTTTAGGGGGATGGAACATTCAGTACTTC
NA	TRBJ2-3	TRBV7-2	NA	CASSLARSRTDTQYF	TGTGCCAGCAGCTTAGCGCGAAGCCGCACAGATACGCAGTATTTT
NA	TRBJ2-1	TRBV6-5	NA	CASSPVTYNEQFF	TGTGCCAGCAGCCCCGTAACTTACAATGAGCAGTTCTTC
NA	TRBJ2-1	TRBV5-1	TRBD2	CASSLSGEVGNEQFF	TGCGCCAGCAGCCTTAGCGGGGAAGTCGGCAATGAGCAGTTCTTC
NA	TRBJ2-5	TRBV13	TRBD2	CASSSVPLAGETQYF	TGTGCCAGCAGCTCAGTGCCTTTAGCGGGAGAGACCCAGTACTTC
NA	TRBJ1-2	TRBV7-8	NA	CASTPGRGGGYTF	TGTGCCAGCACCCCGGGGAGGGGAGGCGGCTACACCTTC
NA	TRBJ2-1	TRBV7-6	NA	CASSLVAVGYNEQFF	TGTGCCAGCAGCTTAGTGGCGGTCGGGTACAATGAGCAGTTCTTC
NA	TRBJ1-4	TRBV25-1	NA	CASSEPSSGREKLFF	TGTGCCAGCAGTGAACCGAGTAGCGGGAGGGAAAAACTGTTTTTT
NA	TRBJ2-3	TRBV15	TRBD2	CATSRVAGGPGSTDTQYF	TGTGCCACCAGCAGAGTAGCGGGAGGGCCGGGGAGCACAGATACGCAGTATTTT
NA	TRBJ2-2	TRBV5-6	NA	CASSVYGTPNTGELFF	TGTGCCAGCAGCGTCTATGGGACTCCGAACACCGGGGAGCTGTTTTTT
NA	TRBJ2-3	TRBV5-1	TRBD2	CASSGGTSRDTQYF	TGCGCCAGCAGCGGCGGGACTAGCAGGGATACGCAGTATTTT
NA	TRBJ2-3	TRBV5-6	TRBD1	CASSGKGGGDTQYF	TGTGCCAGCAGTGGAAAAGGGGGCGGGGATACGCAGTATTTT
NA	TRBJ2-5	TRBV5-1	TRBD2	CASSLGSSGGWETQYF	TGCGCCAGCAGCTTGGGTTCTAGCGGGGGTTGGGAGACCCAGTACTTC
NA	TRBJ1-4	TRBV7-9	NA	CASSLVAGMDEKLFF	TGTGCCAGCAGCTTAGTCGCAGGGATGGATGAAAAACTGTTTTTT
NA	TRBJ2-1	TRBV28	TRBD2	CASSFGVAGGYNEQFF	TGTGCCAGCAGTTTCGGGGTAGCGGGAGGCTACAATGAGCAGTTCTTC
NA	TRBJ2-7	TRBV5-5	TRBD1	CASRTTGGSPYEQYF	TGTGCCAGCAGAACCACAGGGGGCTCTCCCTACGAGCAGTACTTC
NA	TRBJ2-1	TRBV13	TRBD2	CASSLSGGLNEQFF	TGTGCCAGCAGCCTTAGCGGGGGATTAAATGAGCAGTTCTTC
NA	TRBJ1-5	TRBV6-5	NA	CASSQDSIRPQHF	TGTGCCAGCAGTCAAGACAGTATCCGGCCCCAGCATTTT
NA	TRBJ1-1	TRBV7-9	NA	CASSLGETLNTEAFF	TGTGCCAGCAGCTTAGGCGAGACACTGAACACTGAAGCTTTCTTT
NA	TRBJ2-3	TRBV9	TRBD1	CASSSAPGQTTIRTDTQYF	TGTGCCAGCAGCTCCGCTCCGGGACAGACGACAATACGCACAGATACGCAGTATTTT
NA	TRBJ1-4	TRBV7-2	NA	CASSPNFSRNEKLFF	TGTGCCAGCAGCCCTAACTTCTCGAGAAATGAAAAACTGTTTTTT
NA	TRBJ1-2	TRBV6-4	TRBD1	CASSENRGGYGYTF	TGTGCCAGCAGTGAAAACAGGGGAGGATATGGCTACACCTTC
NA	TRBJ2-7	TRBV7-9	NA	CASSLAAGYEQYF	TGTGCCAGCAGCTTAGCTGCGGGGTACGAGCAGTACTTC
NA	TRBJ2-2	TRBV27	NA	CASSWQGGELFF	TGTGCCAGCAGTTGGCAGGGCGGGGAGCTGTTTTTT
NA	TRBJ2-1	TRBV6-1	NA	CASSEVQGSYNEQFF	TGTGCCAGCAGTGAAGTTCAGGGGTCCTACAATGAGCAGTTCTTC
NA	TRBJ2-7	TRBV5-5	TRBD1	CASHRQGAYEQYF	TGTGCCAGCCACCGACAGGGGGCCTACGAGCAGTACTTC
once	TRBJ2-5	TRBV7-9	NA	CASSSEKLQPQETQYF	TGTGCCAGCAGCTCCGAGAAACTCCAACCACAAGAGACCCAGTACTTC
NA	TRBJ1-5	TRBV25-1	TRBD1	CASSPAGQGRYNQPQHF	TGTGCCAGCAGTCCTGCGGGACAGGGAAGATACAATCAGCCCCAGCATTTT
NA	TRBJ1-5	TRBV28	NA	CASSLDTRRSQHF	TGTGCCAGCAGTTTGGACACCCGGAGATCCCAGCATTTT
once	TRBJ2-1	TRBV11-2	NA	CASSLGHGSYNEQFF	TGTGCCAGCAGCTTAGGACACGGCTCCTACAATGAGCAGTTCTTC
NA	TRBJ2-3	TRBV6-4	NA	CASSDGRRGSDTQYF	TGTGCCAGCAGTGACGGTAGGCGAGGGTCAGATACGCAGTATTTT
NA	TRBJ2-3	TRBV14	NA	CASSQDIRGSTDTQYF	TGTGCCAGCAGCCAAGATATTAGGGGAAGCACAGATACGCAGTATTTT
NA	TRBJ2-7	TRBV7-8	NA	CASSLDSPNEQYF	TGTGCCAGCAGCTTAGACAGTCCCAACGAGCAGTACTTC
NA	TRBJ1-1	TRBV25-1	NA	CASSEQKNTEAFF	TGTGCCAGCAGTGAACAAAAGAACACTGAAGCTTTCTTT
few	TRBJ2-7	TRBV6-1	NA	CASSRRRRTNYEQYF	TGTGCCAGCAGTCGGAGGCGGCGGACTAACTACGAGCAGTACTTC
NA	TRBJ2-5	TRBV30	NA	CAWSPKEETQYF	TGTGCCTGGAGCCCAAAGGAGGAGACCCAGTACTTC
NA	TRBJ2-3	TRBV5-4	TRBD2	CASSLEGREGPADTQYF	TGTGCCAGCAGCTTGGAGGGGCGGGAGGGCCCCGCAGATACGCAGTATTTT